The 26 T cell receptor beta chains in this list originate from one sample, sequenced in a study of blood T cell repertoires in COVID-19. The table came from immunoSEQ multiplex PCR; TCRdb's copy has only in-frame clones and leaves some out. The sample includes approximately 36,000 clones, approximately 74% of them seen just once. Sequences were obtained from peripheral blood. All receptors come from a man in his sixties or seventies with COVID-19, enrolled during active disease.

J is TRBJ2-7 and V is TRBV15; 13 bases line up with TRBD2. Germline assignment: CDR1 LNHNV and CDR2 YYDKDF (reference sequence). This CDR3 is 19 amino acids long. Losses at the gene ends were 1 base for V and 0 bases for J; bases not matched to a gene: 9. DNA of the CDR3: TGTGCCACCAGCAGAGGTCCTACTAGCGGGAGGGTCCTCTCCTACGAGCAGTACTTC. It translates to CATSRGPTSGRVLSYEQYF.

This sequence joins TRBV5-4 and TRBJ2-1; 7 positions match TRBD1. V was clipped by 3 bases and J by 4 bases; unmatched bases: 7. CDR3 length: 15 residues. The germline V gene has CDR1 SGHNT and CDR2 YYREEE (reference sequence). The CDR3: CASSSRTGQYNEQFF. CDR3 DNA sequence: TGTGCCAGCAGCTCTCGGACAGGACAGTACAATGAGCAGTTCTTC.

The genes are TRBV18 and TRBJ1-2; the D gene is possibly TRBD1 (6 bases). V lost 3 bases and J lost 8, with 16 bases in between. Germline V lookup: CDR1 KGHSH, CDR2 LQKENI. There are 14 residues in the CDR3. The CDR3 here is CASSPLGAAGGYTF. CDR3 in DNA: TGTGCCAGCTCACCTCTGGGGGCGGCGGGCGGCTACACCTTC.

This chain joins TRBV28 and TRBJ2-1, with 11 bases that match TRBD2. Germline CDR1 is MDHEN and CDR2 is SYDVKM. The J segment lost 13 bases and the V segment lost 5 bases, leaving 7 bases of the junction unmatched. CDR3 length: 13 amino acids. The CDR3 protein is CASSPPTSGDQFF. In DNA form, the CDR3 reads TGTGCCAGCAGTCCTCCGACTAGCGGGGACCAGTTCTTC.

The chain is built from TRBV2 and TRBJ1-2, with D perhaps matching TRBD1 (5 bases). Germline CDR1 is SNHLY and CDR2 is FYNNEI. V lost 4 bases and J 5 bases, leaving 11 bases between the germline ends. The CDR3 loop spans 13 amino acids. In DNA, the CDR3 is TGTGCCAGCAGTGGGGGCAGTCCGTATGGCTACACCTTC. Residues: CASSGGSPYGYTF.

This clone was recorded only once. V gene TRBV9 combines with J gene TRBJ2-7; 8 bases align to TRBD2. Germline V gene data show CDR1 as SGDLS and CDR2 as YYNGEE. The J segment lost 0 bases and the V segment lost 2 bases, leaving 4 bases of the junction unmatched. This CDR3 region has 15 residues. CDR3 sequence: CASSVSGTSSYEQYF. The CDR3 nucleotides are TGTGCCAGCAGCGTTTCCGGGACTAGCTCCTACGAGCAGTACTTC.

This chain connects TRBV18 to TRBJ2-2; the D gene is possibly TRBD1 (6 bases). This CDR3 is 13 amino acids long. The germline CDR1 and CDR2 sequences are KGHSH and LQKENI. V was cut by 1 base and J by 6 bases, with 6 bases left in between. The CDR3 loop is CASSPQGAGELFF. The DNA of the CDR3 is TGTGCCAGCTCACCACAGGGGGCCGGGGAGCTGTTTTTT.

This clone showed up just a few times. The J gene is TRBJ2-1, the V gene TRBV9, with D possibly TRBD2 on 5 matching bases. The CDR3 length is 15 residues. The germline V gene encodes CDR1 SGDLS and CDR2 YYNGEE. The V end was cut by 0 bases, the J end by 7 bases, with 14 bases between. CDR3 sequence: CASSVAGSPDNEQFF. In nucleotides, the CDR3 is TGTGCCAGCAGCGTAGCGGGGTCCCCGGATAATGAGCAGTTCTTC. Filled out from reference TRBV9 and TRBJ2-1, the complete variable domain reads DSGVTQTPKHLITATGQRVTLRCSPRSGDLSVYWYQQSLDQGLQFLIQYYNGEERAKGNILERFSAQQFPDLHSELNLSSLELGDSALYFCASSVAGSPDNEQFFGPGTRLTVL.

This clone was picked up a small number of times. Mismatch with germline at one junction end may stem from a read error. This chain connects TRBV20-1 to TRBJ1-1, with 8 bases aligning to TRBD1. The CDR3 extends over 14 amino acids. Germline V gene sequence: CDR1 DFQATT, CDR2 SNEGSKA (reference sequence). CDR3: CSASKTGVNNEAFF. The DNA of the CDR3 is TGCAGTGCTAGTAAGACAGGGGTGAACAATGAAGCTTTCTTT.

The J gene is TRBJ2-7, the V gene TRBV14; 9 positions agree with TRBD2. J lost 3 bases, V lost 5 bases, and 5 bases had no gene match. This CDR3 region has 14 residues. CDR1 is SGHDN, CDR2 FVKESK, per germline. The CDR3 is CASSGTSRLYEQYF. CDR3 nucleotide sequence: TGTGCCAGCAGCGGGACTAGCCGGCTCTACGAGCAGTACTTC.

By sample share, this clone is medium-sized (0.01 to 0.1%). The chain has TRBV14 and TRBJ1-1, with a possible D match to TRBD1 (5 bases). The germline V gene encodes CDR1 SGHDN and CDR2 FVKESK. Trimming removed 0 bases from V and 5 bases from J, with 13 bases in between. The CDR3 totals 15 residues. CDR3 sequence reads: CASSQDSGGRTEAFF. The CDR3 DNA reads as TGTGCCAGCAGCCAAGATTCGGGGGGACGAACTGAAGCTTTCTTT. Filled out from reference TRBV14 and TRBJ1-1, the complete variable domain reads EAGVTQFPSHSVIEKGQTVTLRCDPISGHDNLYWYRRVMGKEIKFLLHFVKESKQDESGMPNNRFLAERTGGTYSTLKVQPAELEDSGVYFCASSQDSGGRTEAFFGQGTRLTVV.

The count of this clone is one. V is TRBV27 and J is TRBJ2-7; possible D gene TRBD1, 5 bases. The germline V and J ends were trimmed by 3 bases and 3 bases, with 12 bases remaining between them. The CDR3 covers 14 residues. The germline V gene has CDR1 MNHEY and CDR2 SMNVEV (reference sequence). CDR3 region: CASSFKGAFYEQYF. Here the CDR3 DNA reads TGTGCCAGCAGTTTTAAAGGGGCTTTCTACGAGCAGTACTTC.

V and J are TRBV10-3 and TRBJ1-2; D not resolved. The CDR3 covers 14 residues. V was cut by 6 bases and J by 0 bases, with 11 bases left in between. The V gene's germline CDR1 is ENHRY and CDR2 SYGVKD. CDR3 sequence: CAISEGQANYGYTF. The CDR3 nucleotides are TGTGCCATCAGCGAGGGCCAAGCTAACTATGGCTACACCTTC.

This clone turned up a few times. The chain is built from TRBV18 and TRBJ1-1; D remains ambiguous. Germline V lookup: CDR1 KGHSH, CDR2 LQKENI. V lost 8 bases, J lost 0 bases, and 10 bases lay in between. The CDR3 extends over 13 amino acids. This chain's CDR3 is CASLGGMNTEAFF. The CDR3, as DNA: TGTGCCAGCCTGGGAGGCATGAACACTGAAGCTTTCTTT.

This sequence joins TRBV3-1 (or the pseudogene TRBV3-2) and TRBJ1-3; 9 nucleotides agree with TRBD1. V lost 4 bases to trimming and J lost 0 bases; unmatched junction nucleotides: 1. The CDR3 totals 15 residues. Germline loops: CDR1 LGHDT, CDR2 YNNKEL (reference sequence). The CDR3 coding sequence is TGTGCCAGCAGCCGACAGGGGGGCTCTGGAAACACCATATATTTT. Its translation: CASSRQGGSGNTIYF.

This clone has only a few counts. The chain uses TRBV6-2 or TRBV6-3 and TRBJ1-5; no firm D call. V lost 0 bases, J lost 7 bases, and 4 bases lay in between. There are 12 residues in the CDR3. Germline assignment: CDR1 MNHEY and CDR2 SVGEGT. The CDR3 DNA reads TGTGCCAGCAGTTACTCGAGGCAGCCCCAGCATTTT. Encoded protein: CASSYSRQPQHF.

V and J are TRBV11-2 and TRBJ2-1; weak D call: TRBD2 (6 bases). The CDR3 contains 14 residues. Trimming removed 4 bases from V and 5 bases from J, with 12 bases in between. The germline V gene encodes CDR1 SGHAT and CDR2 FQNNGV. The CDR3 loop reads CASSSGRVNNEQFF. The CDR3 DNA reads TGTGCCAGCAGCTCCGGGAGAGTAAACAATGAGCAGTTCTTC.

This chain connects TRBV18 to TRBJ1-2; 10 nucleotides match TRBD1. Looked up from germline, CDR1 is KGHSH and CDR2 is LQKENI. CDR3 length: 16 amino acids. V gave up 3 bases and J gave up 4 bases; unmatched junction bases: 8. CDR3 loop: CASSPPGQGDVYGYTF. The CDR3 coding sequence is TGTGCCAGCTCACCCCCAGGACAGGGGGATGTCTATGGCTACACCTTC.

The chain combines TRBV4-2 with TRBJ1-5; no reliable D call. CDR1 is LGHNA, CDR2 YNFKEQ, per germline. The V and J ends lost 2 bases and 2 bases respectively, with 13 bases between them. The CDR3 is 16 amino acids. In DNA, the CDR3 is TGTGCCAGCAGCCAATCGGGCGAGGGTGGCAATCAGCCCCAGCATTTT. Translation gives CASSQSGEGGNQPQHF.

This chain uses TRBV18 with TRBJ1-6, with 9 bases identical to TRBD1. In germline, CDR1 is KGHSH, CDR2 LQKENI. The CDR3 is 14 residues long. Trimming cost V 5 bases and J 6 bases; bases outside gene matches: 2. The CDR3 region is CASSGTGSNSPLHF. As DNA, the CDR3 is TGTGCCAGCTCAGGGACAGGGAGTAATTCACCCCTCCACTTT.

Here the CDR3 reads CASSQEPVKLNEQFF. The DNA for the CDR3 is TGTGCCAGCAGCCAAGAGCCAGTAAAATTGAATGAGCAGTTCTTC. The V and J genes are TRBV3-1 (or the pseudogene TRBV3-2) and TRBJ2-1; D call uncertain. Germline CDR1 reads LGHDT; CDR2 reads YNNKEL (reference sequence). Trimming pared 0 bases from V and 7 bases from J, leaving 13 bases between. The CDR3 has 15 amino acids.

In DNA, the CDR3 is TGTGCCAGCAGCCCTGAATATGGGACAGGGAACACTGAAGCTTTCTTT. This translates into CASSPEYGTGNTEAFF. This rearrangement joins TRBV9 to TRBJ1-1, with 8 bases fitting TRBD1. Germline V gene sequence: CDR1 SGDLS, CDR2 YYNGEE. V gave up 4 bases and J gave up 1 base; unmatched junction bases: 9. The CDR3 is 16 residues long.

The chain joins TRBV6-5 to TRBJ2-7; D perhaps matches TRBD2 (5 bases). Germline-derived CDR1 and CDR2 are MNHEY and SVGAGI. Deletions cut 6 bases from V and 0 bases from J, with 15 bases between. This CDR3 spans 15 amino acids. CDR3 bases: TGTGCCAGCAGGTCCGACGAGGGCTTCTCCTACGAGCAGTACTTC. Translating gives CASRSDEGFSYEQYF.

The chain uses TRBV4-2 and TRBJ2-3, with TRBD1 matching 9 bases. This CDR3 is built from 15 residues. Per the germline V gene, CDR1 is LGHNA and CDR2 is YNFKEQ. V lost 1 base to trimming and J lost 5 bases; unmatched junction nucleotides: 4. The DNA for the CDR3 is TGTGCCAGCAGCCAAGCCGGGACAGGGATAGATACGCAGTATTTT. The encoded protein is CASSQAGTGIDTQYF.

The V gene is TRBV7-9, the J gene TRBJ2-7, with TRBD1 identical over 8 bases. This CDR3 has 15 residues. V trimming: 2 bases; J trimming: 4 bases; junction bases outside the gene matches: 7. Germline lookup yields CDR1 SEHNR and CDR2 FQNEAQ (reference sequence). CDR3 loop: CASSLSPGGLYEQYF. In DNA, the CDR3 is TGTGCCAGCAGCTTAAGCCCAGGGGGCTTGTACGAGCAGTACTTC.

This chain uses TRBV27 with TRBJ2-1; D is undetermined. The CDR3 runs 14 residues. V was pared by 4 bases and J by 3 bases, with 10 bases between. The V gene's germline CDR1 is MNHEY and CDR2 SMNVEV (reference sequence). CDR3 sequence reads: CASSWSLSYNEQFF. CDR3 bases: TGTGCCAGCAGTTGGAGCCTGAGCTACAATGAGCAGTTCTTC.